These T cell receptor beta chains were read from a single sample in a study of OX40 agonist ivuxolimab in advanced cancers. Measured with immunoSEQ multiplex PCR; TCRdb has only the in-frame clones, and not every one. The sample contains some 61,000 clones, over 80% of which appear only once. Here the sequenced sample was CD4+ or CD8+ T cells sorted from blood, taken in a trial of the OX40 agonist ivuxolimab. The receptors shown here come from an adult with an advanced solid tumor such as melanoma, head and neck, liver or kidney cancer. The CDR3 runs from the conserved cysteine through the conserved F or W. D genes are given only for firm matches. Only part of the rows carry a size: once, few, many, or a class if the clone is expanded.

TGTGCCTGGAGTGCCGCTTTAGGGGAGACCCAGTACTTC	CAWSAALGETQYF	TRBJ2-5	.	TRBV30	13	.
TGTGCCAGCTCCACCGACATGAACCTAGCCAAAAACATTCAGTACTTC	CASSTDMNLAKNIQYF	TRBJ2-4	.	TRBV18	16	.
TGCGCCAGCAGCTTGGGCTCCAGCGGGAGTACATACGAGCAGTACTTC	CASSLGSSGSTYEQYF	TRBJ2-7	.	TRBV5-1	16	TRBD2
TGTGCCAGCAGTTCCTCCTATGAGCAGTTCTTC	CASSSSYEQFF	TRBJ2-1	.	TRBV6-5	11	.
TGCAGCGTTGCACAGGGGGGGAACACTGAAGCTTTCTTT	CSVAQGGNTEAFF	TRBJ1-1	.	TRBV29-1	13	TRBD1
TGTGCCAGCAGCCCACAATCAGGGCTAACTAACAATGAGCAGTTCTTC	CASSPQSGLTNNEQFF	TRBJ2-1	once	TRBV7-3	16	.
TGTGCCAGCAGCCGGGACAGCAACACCGGGGAGCTGTTTTTT	CASSRDSNTGELFF	TRBJ2-2	.	TRBV7-2	14	TRBD1
TGTGCCAGTTCACCCTCTAATGAGCAGTTCTTC	CASSPSNEQFF	TRBJ2-1	.	TRBV18	11	.
TGTGCCAGCAGCAGGGGGCGCTTGGGGGTCACTGAAGCTTTCTTT	CASSRGRLGVTEAFF	TRBJ1-1	.	TRBV11-1	15	TRBD1
TGTGCCAGCAGCTTGTCCGCAGGGGATACAAACATTCAGTACTTC	CASSLSAGDTNIQYF	TRBJ2-4	.	TRBV5-5	15	.
TGTGCCAGTAGTAGACTAGCGGGAGTAGGAACCGGGGAGCTGTTTTTT	CASSRLAGVGTGELFF	TRBJ2-2	.	TRBV19	16	TRBD2
TGTGCCAGCAGTTACGGGGTGACAGGAGGAAACACCATATATTTT	CASSYGVTGGNTIYF	TRBJ1-3	few	TRBV6-5	15	.
TGTGCCAGCTCACCATATGCCGACCGAGCTAACTATGGCTACACCTTC	CASSPYADRANYGYTF	TRBJ1-2	.	TRBV18	16	.
TGTGCCAGCAGCGCAATCAGGGGTTCCGGGTATGGCTACACCTTC	CASSAIRGSGYGYTF	TRBJ1-2	.	TRBV11-2	15	.
TGTGCCAGTAGCCCCAATCGGGGAGCGGGAGCCAAAAACATTCAGTACTTC	CASSPNRGAGAKNIQYF	TRBJ2-4	.	TRBV19	17	.
TGTGCCAGCATAAGGGGGCGTAGCGCGAACACCGGGGAGCTGTTTTTT	CASIRGRSANTGELFF	TRBJ2-2	.	TRBV28	16	TRBD1
TGTGCCAGCAGCCAAGGACAGGGGGGAACCTACGAGCAGTACTTC	CASSQGQGGTYEQYF	TRBJ2-7	.	TRBV28	15	TRBD1
TGTGCCAGCAGCTTAACTGGGGCCATGAACACTGAAGCTTTCTTT	CASSLTGAMNTEAFF	TRBJ1-1	.	TRBV7-2	15	.
TGCGCCAGCAGCTTTTACGGGACGGACCAAGAGACCCAGTACTTC	CASSFYGTDQETQYF	TRBJ2-5	.	TRBV5-1	15	.
TGTGCCAGCAGCCCAGGCGAATCCAGCAATCAGCCCCAGCATTTT	CASSPGESSNQPQHF	TRBJ1-5	.	TRBV7-9	15	.
TGTGCCAGTAGCCAGGGACGGGGGACGAACTATGGCTACACCTTC	CASSQGRGTNYGYTF	TRBJ1-2	.	TRBV19	15	.
TGTGCCAGCAGCCCCTTCGGGAGCTACAATGAGCAGTTCTTC	CASSPFGSYNEQFF	TRBJ2-1	.	TRBV7-3	14	.
TGTGCCAGCAGCCCCGGGACAGGGGTCACAGATACGCAGTATTTT	CASSPGTGVTDTQYF	TRBJ2-3	once	TRBV5-6	15	TRBD1
TGTGCCAGCAGCCAGGACAGGGCTAACTATGGCTACACCTTC	CASSQDRANYGYTF	TRBJ1-2	.	TRBV27	14	TRBD1
TGTGCCAGCAGCTTAGGTCAACTAGCGGGAGCTCTCGGCGAGCAGTACTTC	CASSLGQLAGALGEQYF	TRBJ2-7	once	TRBV7-6	17	TRBD2
TGTGCCAGCAGTGAAGGAGGGATTCGTGGCTACACCTTC	CASSEGGIRGYTF	TRBJ1-2	.	TRBV6-1	13	.